One and the same sample provided the 9 T cell receptor beta chains below, sequenced in a study of CD4 and CD8 cells across lung adenocarcinoma regions. One entry per CDR3 protein, called by TCRdb with MiXCR from the PCR reads. The table includes some 25,000 distinct CDR3 sequences, almost 50% detected once. Input material: CD8+ T cells from the center of a lung tumor. The source is a male donor with lung adenocarcinoma. The CD4 and CD8 labels of this study may be unreliable.

Many counts were recorded for this clonotype. The chain has TRBV6-1 and TRBJ1-3; the D gene is possibly TRBD1 (5 bases). The V gene's germline CDR1 is MNHNS and CDR2 SASEGT. CDR3 length: 16 amino acids. Between the trimmed V and J ends, which lost 1 base and 3 bases, there was a span of 13 bases. CDR3 sequence: CASSEDGLGRGNTIYF. DNA of the CDR3: TGTGCCAGCAGTGAAGATGGATTGGGACGTGGAAACACCATATATTTT.

This clonotype has at least ten counts. The V and J genes are TRBV6-1 and TRBJ2-1, with 9 bases identical to TRBD2. The DNA matches TRBJ2-7 better at its end, which makes the J call doubtful. The CDR3 covers 14 residues. Germline V CDR1 and CDR2: MNHNS, SASEGT. As DNA, the CDR3 is TGTGCCAGCAGTCGCGGGGGGGGGCCCTACGAGCAGTACTTC. It yields the protein CASSRGGGPYEQYF.

The rearrangement uses TRBV7-6 and TRBJ2-1; no reliable D call. Germline V lookup: CDR1 SGHVS, CDR2 FNYEAQ. Trimming took 5 bases from V and 0 from J, leaving 11 bases between them. CDR3 size: 15 residues. This CDR3 reads CASSVGWSSYNEQFF. The CDR3 region has the DNA TGTGCCAGCAGCGTAGGATGGAGCTCCTACAATGAGCAGTTCTTC.

As to this clonotype: At one end the junction does not follow the germline gene, possibly because of a read error. The chain has TRBV10-3 and TRBJ2-5, with D perhaps matching TRBD1 or TRBD2 (5 bases each). Germline CDR1 reads ENHRY; CDR2 reads SYGVKD. This CDR3 has 14 amino acids. Written as DNA, the CDR3 is TGTGCGGGGAGCTGGGGCCGAGACCAAGATACCCAGTACTTC. Residues: CAGSWGRDQDTQYF.

The rearrangement uses TRBV9 and TRBJ2-3; tentatively, D is TRBD1 or TRBD2 (5 bases each). The V and J ends lost 4 bases and 6 bases respectively, with 12 bases between them. Germline V gene sequence: CDR1 SGDLS, CDR2 YYNGEE. The CDR3 length is 13 residues. CDR3 sequence: CASSRGVADTQYF. The CDR3 nucleotides are TGTGCCAGCAGCAGAGGGGTAGCGGATACGCAGTATTTT.

There are many counts of this clonotype. The chain combines TRBV27 with TRBJ2-3; D unclear. Trimming cost V 4 bases and J 9 bases, with 14 bases left between them. This CDR3 region has 13 residues. Germline loops: CDR1 MNHEY, CDR2 SMNVEV (reference sequence). In nucleotides, the CDR3 is TGTGCCAGCAGTTCCCCGAGTCTTATAACGCAGTATTTT. It encodes CASSSPSLITQYF.

This clonotype was counted a few times. The chain carries TRBV4-2 and TRBJ2-5, with TRBD2 as a possible D gene (6 bases). The tail of the sequence fits TRBJ2-7 better, so the J call may be wrong. The CDR3 covers 16 residues. Germline-derived CDR1 and CDR2 are LGHNA and YNFKEQ. The CDR3 here is CASSQDGGGTLYEQYF. For the CDR3, the DNA is TGTGCCAGCAGCCAAGATGGAGGCGGGACTCTCTACGAGCAGTACTTC.

This clonotype is termed medium-sized. The V gene is TRBV6-1, the J gene TRBJ2-1; the D gene is possibly TRBD1 (5 bases). V was pared by 3 bases and J by 9 bases, with 12 bases between. There are 13 residues in the CDR3. Germline V gene sequence: CDR1 MNHNS, CDR2 SASEGT. DNA for the CDR3: TGTGCCAGCAGTGAGACCAGGACAAGTGAGCAGTTCTTC. Translated, it gives CASSETRTSEQFF.

This clonotype was seen many times. The chain joins TRBV10-2 to TRBJ2-2, with 7 bases aligning to TRBD1. Trimming cost V 7 bases and J 4 bases; bases outside gene matches: 3. The CDR3 has 13 amino acids. From germline, CDR1 is WSHSY and CDR2 SAAADI. The CDR3 DNA reads as TGCGCCAGCACAAACAGGGGCACCGGGGAGCTGTTTTTT. Amino acid sequence: CASTNRGTGELFF.